Presented here are 5 T cell receptor beta chains from one specimen sequenced in a study of T-cell reconstitution after alpha-beta-depleted transplantation in children. Unique molecular identifiers tagged the TCRbeta library. TCRdb re-called the PCR reads with MiXCR, one entry per CDR3 protein. The table lists about 300,000 distinct CDR3 sequences, over 9% of them singletons. Sequenced material: PBMCs, taken before TCRalphabeta/CD19-depleted stem cell transplant. The origin of the receptors is a boy in the first two years of life with acute myeloid leukemia, due to receive a stem cell transplant.

This clonotype was seen ten or more times. The chain links TRBV29-1 to TRBJ2-7; D call uncertain. From germline, CDR1 is SQVTM and CDR2 ANQGSEA. The CDR3 covers 11 residues. V was cut by 0 bases and J by 4 bases, with 4 bases left in between. Here the CDR3 reads CSVEEGYEQYF. The CDR3 DNA is TGCAGCGTTGAAGAAGGGTACGAGCAGTACTTC.

Comment on this clonotype: This may be a read error: a much more frequent sequence differs by one nucleotide. The CDR3 here is CAISERYFPRTHSGNTIYF. As DNA, the CDR3 is TGTGCCATCAGTGAAAGGTATTTTCCACGAACACACTCTGGAAACACCATATATTTT. V and J are TRBV10-3 and TRBJ1-3; D not resolved. Germline CDR1 is ENHRY and CDR2 is SYGVKD. The CDR3 is made up of 19 amino acids. Between the trimmed V and J ends, which lost 3 bases and 0 bases, there was a span of 21 bases.

This clonotype was observed a few times. J is TRBJ1-1 and V is TRBV6-1; no definite D call. V lost 2 bases and J lost 5, with 6 bases in between. CDR3 length equals 12 residues. Germline V gene data show CDR1 as MNHNS and CDR2 as SASEGT. CDR3 DNA: TGTGCCAGCAGTGAACTATGGACTGAAGCTTTCTTT. Its protein product is CASSELWTEAFF.

In this sample, this clonotype turned up many times. The chain combines TRBV12-3 or TRBV12-4 with TRBJ1-2; D not certain. The germline V and J ends were trimmed by 6 bases and 8 bases, with 16 bases remaining between them. This CDR3 contains 13 residues. The CDR3 here is CASSRTLLKGYTF. CDR3 sequence (DNA): TGTGCCAGCAGCAGGACTCTCCTGAAGGGCTACACCTTC.

At least ten counts were recorded for this clonotype. The chain has TRBV20-1 and TRBJ1-1, with D perhaps TRBD1 (5 bases). The CDR3 contains 15 residues. The V end was cut by 2 bases, the J end by 4 bases, with 17 bases between. Germline CDR1 DFQATT, CDR2 SNEGSKA (reference sequence). The CDR3 coding sequence is TGCAGTGCTAGACGGGCCGAAGGCGGGGGCACTGAAGCTTTCTTT. Encoded protein: CSARRAEGGGTEAFF.